The 9 T cell receptor beta chains presented below share a single source sample, sequenced in a study of glioma-infiltrating T cells. The iRepertoire nested amplicon-rescue multiplex PCR amplified TCR alpha and beta CDR3s from RNA. TCRdb re-derived calls from the multiplex PCR reads in MiXCR, one entry per CDR3 protein. The data hold about 89,000 distinct CDR3 sequences, with 20% to 25% observed a single time. Sequenced sample: glioma tissue, nonneoplastic brain tissue, or PBMCs (not recorded which). These receptors were taken from a human donor with low-grade glioma or glioblastoma, undergoing nonglioma brain surgery, or in good health (not recorded which).

A word on this clonotype: Compared with germline, one end of the junction differs, possibly owing to a read error. This chain joins TRBV2 and TRBJ1-1; 7 bases match TRBD1. The CDR3 is made up of 13 amino acids. Germline assignment: CDR1 SNHLY and CDR2 FYNNEI. The CDR3 region is CTSRTNRGTEAFF. Written as DNA, the CDR3 is TGTACCAGCAGGACTAACAGGGGTACTGAAGCTTTCTTT.

This clonotype has at least ten counts. This chain links TRBV4-1 with TRBJ2-7, with 7 bases identical to TRBD2. Germline CDR1 is MGHRA and CDR2 is YSYEKL. The CDR3 has 16 residues. V was clipped by 4 bases and J by 2 bases; unmatched bases: 11. The CDR3 spells CASSPSGRGSTYEQYF. For the CDR3, the DNA is TGCGCCAGCAGCCCGTCGGGGCGCGGGAGTACCTACGAGCAGTACTTC.

This clonotype was found many times. The chain employs TRBV15 and TRBJ1-1; 7 nucleotides match TRBD1. Trimming at V came to 2 bases and at J to 1 base, leaving 4 bases not matched to a gene. Germline CDR1 LNHNV, CDR2 YYDKDF (reference sequence). The CDR3 runs to 15 residues. CDR3 coding DNA: TGTGCCACCAGCAGACAGGGGGGTCCGAACACTGAAGCTTTCTTT. It encodes CATSRQGGPNTEAFF.

This clonotype was counted between two and nine times. The genes are TRBV29-1 and TRBJ2-3; 8 bases align to TRBD2. The V segment lost 2 bases and the J segment 9 bases; nucleotides outside the gene matches: 10. The CDR3 contains 14 residues. Germline V gene sequence: CDR1 SQVTM, CDR2 ANQGSEA. The chain's CDR3 is CSVERRGERYTQYF. In nucleotides, the CDR3 is TGCAGCGTTGAAAGGCGGGGGGAACGATACACGCAGTATTTT.

This chain links TRBV19 with TRBJ2-1; tentatively, D is TRBD1 or TRBD2 (5 bases each). The V gene lost 6 bases and the J gene lost 3 bases, with 12 bases spanning the gap. This CDR3 is 14 amino acids long. Per germline, CDR1 LNHDA and CDR2 SQIVND (reference sequence). CDR3 DNA: TGTGCCAGTAGATCGGGACCCTACTACAATGAGCAGTTCTTC. Translated, it gives CASRSGPYYNEQFF.

The table lists this clonotype with many counts. The chain joins TRBV7-8 to TRBJ2-3; perhaps TRBD1 as D (7 bases). Germline V gives CDR1 SGHVS, CDR2 FQNEAQ. V gave up 1 base and J gave up 0 bases, with 11 bases separating them. CDR3 size: 16 residues. CDR3 DNA sequence: TGTGCCAGCAGCTTAGGACAGGGACTTAGCACAGATACGCAGTATTTT. Translating it yields CASSLGQGLSTDTQYF.

This clonotype came up many times. The rearrangement uses TRBV6-1 and TRBJ1-2; no reliable D call. The germline CDR1 and CDR2 sequences are MNHNS and SASEGT. The ends were cut back, 4 bases at V and 8 bases at J, with 8 bases in the middle. The CDR3 length is 11 residues. Here the CDR3 reads CASSGGPGYTF. Here the CDR3 DNA reads TGTGCCAGCAGTGGAGGGCCCGGCTACACCTTC.

J is TRBJ2-3 and V is TRBV30; the match to TRBD2 covers 8 bases. Germline CDR1 GTSNPN, CDR2 SVGIG (reference sequence). V lost 0 bases and J lost 2; bases outside the gene matches: 4. CDR3 length: 15 residues. The chain's CDR3 is CAWSVRGLVTDTQYF. CDR3 DNA sequence: TGTGCCTGGAGTGTACGGGGACTAGTCACAGATACGCAGTATTTT.

This clonotype has a count of ten or more. The chain uses TRBV6-1 and TRBJ2-1; 8 nucleotides align to TRBD1. Trimming at V came to 7 bases and at J to 2 bases, leaving 7 bases not matched to a gene. Germline-derived CDR1 and CDR2 are MNHNS and SASEGT. The CDR3 runs 15 residues. The chain's CDR3 is CASTIGQGPYNEQFF. The CDR3 DNA sequence: TGTGCCAGCACCATTGGACAGGGCCCCTACAATGAGCAGTTCTTC.